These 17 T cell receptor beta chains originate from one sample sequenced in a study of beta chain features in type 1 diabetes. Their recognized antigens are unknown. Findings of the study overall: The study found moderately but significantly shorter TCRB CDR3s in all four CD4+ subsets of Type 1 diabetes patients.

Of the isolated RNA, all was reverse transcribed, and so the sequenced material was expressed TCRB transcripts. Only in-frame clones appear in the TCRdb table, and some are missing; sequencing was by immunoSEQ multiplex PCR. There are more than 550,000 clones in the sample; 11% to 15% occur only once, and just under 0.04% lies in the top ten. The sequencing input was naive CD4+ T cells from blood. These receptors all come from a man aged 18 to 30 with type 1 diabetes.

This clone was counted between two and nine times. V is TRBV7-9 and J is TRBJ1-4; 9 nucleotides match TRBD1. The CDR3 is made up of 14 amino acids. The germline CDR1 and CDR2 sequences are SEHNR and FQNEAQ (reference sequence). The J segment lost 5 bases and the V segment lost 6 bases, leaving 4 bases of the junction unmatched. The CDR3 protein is CASRPDRGNEKLFF. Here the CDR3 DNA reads TGTGCCAGCAGACCAGACAGGGGGAATGAAAAACTGTTTTTT.

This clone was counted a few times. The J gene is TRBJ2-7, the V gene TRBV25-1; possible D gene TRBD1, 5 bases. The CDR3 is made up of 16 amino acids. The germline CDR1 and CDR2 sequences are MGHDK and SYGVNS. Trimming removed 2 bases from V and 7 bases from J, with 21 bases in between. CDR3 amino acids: CASSEPKAGLGAEQYF. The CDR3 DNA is TGTGCCAGCAGTGAACCTAAGGCTGGCCTAGGGGCGGAGCAGTACTTC.

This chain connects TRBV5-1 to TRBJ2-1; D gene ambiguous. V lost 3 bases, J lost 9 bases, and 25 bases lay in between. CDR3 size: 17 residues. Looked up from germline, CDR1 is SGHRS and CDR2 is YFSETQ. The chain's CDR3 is CASSSTFSGGAKLEQFF. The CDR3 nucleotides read TGCGCCAGCAGCTCCACTTTTTCCGGCGGAGCAAAACTTGAGCAGTTCTTC.

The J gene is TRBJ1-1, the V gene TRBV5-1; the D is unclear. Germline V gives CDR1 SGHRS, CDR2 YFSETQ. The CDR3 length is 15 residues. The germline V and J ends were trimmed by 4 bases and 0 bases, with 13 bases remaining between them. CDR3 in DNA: TGCGCCAGCAGCCGATCAGCGATGATGAACACTGAAGCTTTCTTT. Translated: CASSRSAMMNTEAFF.

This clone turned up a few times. The CDR3 is CASSEYKGLRNTEAFF. The CDR3, as DNA: TGTGCCAGCAGTGAATATAAGGGTCTTCGGAACACTGAAGCTTTCTTT. The chain combines TRBV25-1 with TRBJ1-1; D remains unclear. The CDR3 sequence is 16 residues long. CDR1 is MGHDK, CDR2 SYGVNS, per germline. Trimming cost V 0 bases and J 1 base, with 12 bases left between them.

The CDR3 DNA reads TGTGCCACGGCGGAGGGCGCTCTCTACAATGAGCAGTTCTTC. Protein product: CATAEGALYNEQFF. This chain uses TRBV2 with TRBJ2-1, with D possibly matching TRBD2 (6 bases). Trimming shortened V by 10 bases and J by 3 bases, and 16 bases separated the two germline ends. CDR1 is SNHLY, CDR2 FYNNEI, per germline. The CDR3 has 14 amino acids.

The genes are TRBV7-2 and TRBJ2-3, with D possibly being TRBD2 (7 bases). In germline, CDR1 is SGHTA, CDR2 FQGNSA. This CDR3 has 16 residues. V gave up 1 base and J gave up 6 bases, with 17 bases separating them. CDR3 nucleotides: TGTGCCAGCAGCTTAGAGATTAGAGGGGGGGCCGATACGCAGTATTTT. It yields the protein CASSLEIRGGADTQYF.

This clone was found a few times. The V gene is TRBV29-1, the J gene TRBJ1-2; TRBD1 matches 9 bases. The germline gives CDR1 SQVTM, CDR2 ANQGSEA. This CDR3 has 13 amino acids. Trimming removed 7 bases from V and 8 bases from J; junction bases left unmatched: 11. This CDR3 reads CSGATGTGNGYTF. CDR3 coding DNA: TGCAGCGGTGCGACCGGGACAGGGAACGGCTACACCTTC.

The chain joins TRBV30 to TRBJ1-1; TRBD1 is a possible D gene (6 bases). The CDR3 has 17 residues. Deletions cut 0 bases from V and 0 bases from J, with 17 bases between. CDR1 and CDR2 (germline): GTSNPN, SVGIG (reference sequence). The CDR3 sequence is CAWSVPHGQPLNTEAFF. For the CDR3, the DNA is TGTGCCTGGAGTGTACCTCACGGACAGCCACTGAACACTGAAGCTTTCTTT.

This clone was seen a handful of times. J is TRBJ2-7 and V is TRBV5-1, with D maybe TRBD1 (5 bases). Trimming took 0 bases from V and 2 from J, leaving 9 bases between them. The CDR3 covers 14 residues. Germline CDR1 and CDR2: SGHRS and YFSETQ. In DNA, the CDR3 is TGCGCCAGCAGCTTGGTGGGGCGCCCCTACGAGCAGTACTTC. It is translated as CASSLVGRPYEQYF.

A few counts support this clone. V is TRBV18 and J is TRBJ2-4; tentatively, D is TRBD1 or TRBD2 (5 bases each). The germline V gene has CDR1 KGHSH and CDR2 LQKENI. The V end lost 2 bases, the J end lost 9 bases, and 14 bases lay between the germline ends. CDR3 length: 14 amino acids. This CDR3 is CASSPMDGTGIQYF. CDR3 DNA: TGTGCCAGCTCACCAATGGATGGGACGGGCATTCAGTACTTC.

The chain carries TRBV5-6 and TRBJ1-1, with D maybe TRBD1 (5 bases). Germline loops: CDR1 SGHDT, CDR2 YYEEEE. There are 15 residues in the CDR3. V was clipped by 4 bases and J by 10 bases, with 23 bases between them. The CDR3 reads CASSELIAGRDLAFF. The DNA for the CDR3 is TGTGCCAGCAGCGAATTAATTGCGGGACGGGATCTAGCTTTCTTT.

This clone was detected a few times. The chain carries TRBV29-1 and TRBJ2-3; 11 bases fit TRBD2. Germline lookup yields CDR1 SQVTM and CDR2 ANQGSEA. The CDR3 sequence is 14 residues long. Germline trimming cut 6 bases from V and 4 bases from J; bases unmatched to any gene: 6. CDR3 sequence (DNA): TGCAGCGTGAGACTAGCGGGAACGTCAGATACGCAGTATTTT. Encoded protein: CSVRLAGTSDTQYF.

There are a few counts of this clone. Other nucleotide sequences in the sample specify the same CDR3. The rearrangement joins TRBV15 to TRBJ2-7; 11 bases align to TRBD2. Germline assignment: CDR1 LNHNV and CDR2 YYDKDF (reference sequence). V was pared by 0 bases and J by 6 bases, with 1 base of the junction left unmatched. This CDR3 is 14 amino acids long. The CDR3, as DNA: TGTGCCACCAGCAGAGATCTAGCGGGAGGCGAGCAGTACTTC. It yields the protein CATSRDLAGGEQYF.

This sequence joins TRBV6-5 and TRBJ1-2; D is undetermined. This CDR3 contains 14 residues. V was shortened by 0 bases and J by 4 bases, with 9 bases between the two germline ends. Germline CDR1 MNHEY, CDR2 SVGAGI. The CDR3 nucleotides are TGTGCCAGCAGTTACTCGCATCAAGTCTATGGCTACACCTTC. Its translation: CASSYSHQVYGYTF.

The CDR3, as DNA: TGTGCCAGCAGTCGACGGACAGGGGGCGCGGAGACCCAGTACTTC. Its translation: CASSRRTGGAETQYF. The chain recombines TRBV2 with TRBJ2-5; TRBD1 matches at 11 bases. The J segment lost 5 bases and the V segment lost 5 bases, leaving 7 bases of the junction unmatched. CDR1 and CDR2 (germline): SNHLY, FYNNEI. CDR3 length: 15 amino acids.

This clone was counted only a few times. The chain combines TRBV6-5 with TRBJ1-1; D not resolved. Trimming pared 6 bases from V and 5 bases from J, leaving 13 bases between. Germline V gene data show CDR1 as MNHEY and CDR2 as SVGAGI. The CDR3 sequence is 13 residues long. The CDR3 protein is CASRGPTETEAFF. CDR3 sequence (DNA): TGTGCCAGCAGAGGCCCGACTGAGACTGAAGCTTTCTTT.